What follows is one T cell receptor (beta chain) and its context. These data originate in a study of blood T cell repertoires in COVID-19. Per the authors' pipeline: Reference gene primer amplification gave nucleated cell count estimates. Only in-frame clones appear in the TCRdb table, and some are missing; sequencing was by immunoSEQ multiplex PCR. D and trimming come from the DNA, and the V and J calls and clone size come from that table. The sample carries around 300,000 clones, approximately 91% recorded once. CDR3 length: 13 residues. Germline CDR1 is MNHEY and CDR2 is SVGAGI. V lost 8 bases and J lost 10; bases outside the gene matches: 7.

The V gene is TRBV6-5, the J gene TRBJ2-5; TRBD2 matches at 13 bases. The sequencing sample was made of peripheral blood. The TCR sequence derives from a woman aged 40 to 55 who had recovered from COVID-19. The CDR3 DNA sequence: TGTGCCAGCTGGGAACTAGCGGGAGGGAGCCAGTACTTC. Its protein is CASWELAGGSQYF.